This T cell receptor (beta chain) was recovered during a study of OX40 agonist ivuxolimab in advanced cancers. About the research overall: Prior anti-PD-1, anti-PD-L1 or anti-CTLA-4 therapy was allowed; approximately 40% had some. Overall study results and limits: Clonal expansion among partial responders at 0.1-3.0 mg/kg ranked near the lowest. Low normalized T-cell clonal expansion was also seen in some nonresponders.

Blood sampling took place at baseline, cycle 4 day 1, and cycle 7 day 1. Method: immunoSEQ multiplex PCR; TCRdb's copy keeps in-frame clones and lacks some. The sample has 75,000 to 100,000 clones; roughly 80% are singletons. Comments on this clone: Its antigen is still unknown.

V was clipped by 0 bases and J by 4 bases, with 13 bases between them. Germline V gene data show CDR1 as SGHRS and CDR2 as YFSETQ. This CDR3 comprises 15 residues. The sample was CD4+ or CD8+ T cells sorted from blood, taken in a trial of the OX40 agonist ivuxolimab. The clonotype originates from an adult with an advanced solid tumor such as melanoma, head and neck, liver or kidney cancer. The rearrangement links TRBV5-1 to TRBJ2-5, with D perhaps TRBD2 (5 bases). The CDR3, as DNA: TGCGCCAGCAGCTTGGGAAAGGGAGAGGGAGAGACCCAGTACTTC. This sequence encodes CASSLGKGEGETQYF.